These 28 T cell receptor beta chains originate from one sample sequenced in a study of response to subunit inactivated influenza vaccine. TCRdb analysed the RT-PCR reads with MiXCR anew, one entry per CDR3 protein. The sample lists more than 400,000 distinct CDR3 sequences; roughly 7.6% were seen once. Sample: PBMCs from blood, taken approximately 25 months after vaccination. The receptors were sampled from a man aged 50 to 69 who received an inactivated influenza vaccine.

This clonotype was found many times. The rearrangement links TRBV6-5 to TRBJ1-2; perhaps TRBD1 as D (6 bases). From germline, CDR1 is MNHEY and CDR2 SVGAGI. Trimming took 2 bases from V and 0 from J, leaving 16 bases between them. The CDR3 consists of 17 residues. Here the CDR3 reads CASSYGGLTTTNYGYTF. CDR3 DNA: TGTGCCAGCAGTTACGGGGGCCTGACAACAACTAACTATGGCTACACCTTC.

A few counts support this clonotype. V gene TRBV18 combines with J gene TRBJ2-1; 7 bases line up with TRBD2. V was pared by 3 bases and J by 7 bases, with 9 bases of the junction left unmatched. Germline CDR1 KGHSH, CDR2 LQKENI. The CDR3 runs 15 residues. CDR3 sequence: CASSPPTGGGNEQFF. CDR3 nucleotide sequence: TGTGCCAGCTCACCTCCGACGGGAGGCGGGAATGAGCAGTTCTTC.

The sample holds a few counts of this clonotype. For the CDR3, the DNA is TGTGCCAGCAGTTTATATGGAGGGGGGAGCAGGGGCTTCTACCAAGAGACCCAGTACTTC. Its protein is CASSLYGGGSRGFYQETQYF. V gene TRBV28 combines with J gene TRBJ2-5; D might be TRBD1 or TRBD2, each matching 6 bases. Deletions cut 1 base from V and 0 bases from J, with 24 bases between. Looked up from germline, CDR1 is MDHEN and CDR2 is SYDVKM. CDR3 size: 20 residues.

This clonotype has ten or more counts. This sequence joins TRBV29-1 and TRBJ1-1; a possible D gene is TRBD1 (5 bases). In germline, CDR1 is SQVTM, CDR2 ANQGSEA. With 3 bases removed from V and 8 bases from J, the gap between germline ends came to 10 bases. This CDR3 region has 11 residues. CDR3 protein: CSVEGLREAFF. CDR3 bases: TGCAGCGTTGAGGGGCTCAGGGAAGCTTTCTTT.

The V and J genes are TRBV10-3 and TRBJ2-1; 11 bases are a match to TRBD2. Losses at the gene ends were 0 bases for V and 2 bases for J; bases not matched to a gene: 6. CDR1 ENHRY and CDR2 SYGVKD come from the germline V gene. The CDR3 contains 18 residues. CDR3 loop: CAISESFSGRATYNEQFF. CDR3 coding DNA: TGTGCCATCAGTGAGTCCTTTAGCGGGAGGGCCACCTACAATGAGCAGTTCTTC.

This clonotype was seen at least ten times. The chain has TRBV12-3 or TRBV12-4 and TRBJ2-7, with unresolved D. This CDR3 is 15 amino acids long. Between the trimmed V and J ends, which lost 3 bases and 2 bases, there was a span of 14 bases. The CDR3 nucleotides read TGTGCCAGCAGTTTTAATCAATTGTCCCCCTACGAGCAGTACTTC. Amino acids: CASSFNQLSPYEQYF.

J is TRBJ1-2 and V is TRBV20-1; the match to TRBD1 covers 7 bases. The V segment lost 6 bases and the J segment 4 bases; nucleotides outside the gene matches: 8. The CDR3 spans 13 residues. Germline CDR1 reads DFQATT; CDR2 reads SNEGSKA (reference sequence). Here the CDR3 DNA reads TGCAGTGCAGATGACAGGGTGGTCTATGGCTACACCTTC. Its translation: CSADDRVVYGYTF.

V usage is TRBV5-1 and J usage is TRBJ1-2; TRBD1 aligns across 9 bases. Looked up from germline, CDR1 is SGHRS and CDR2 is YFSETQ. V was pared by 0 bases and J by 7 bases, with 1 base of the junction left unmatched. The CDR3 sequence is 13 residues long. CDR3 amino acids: CASSLGTGVGYTF. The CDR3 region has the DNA TGCGCCAGCAGCTTGGGGACAGGGGTTGGCTACACCTTC.

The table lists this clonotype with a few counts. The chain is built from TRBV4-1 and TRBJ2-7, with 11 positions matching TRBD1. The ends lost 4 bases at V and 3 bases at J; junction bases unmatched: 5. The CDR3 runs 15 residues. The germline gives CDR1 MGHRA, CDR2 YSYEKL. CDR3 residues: CASSPPGQGVYEQYF. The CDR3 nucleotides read TGCGCCAGCAGCCCACCGGGACAGGGGGTCTACGAGCAGTACTTC.

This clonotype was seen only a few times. The CDR3 is CASSQLIRDVGTQYF. The CDR3 DNA sequence: TGCGCCAGCAGCCAACTAATCCGGGACGTCGGGACCCAGTACTTC. The chain carries TRBV4-1 and TRBJ2-5, with D perhaps being TRBD1 or TRBD2 (5 bases each). The germline CDR1 and CDR2 sequences are MGHRA and YSYEKL. This CDR3 comprises 15 residues. Trimming took off 2 bases at V and 7 bases at J, with 17 bases between the two ends.

This CDR3 reads CASSSRGAGEAFF. The CDR3 DNA sequence: TGTGCCAGCAGCTCGCGGGGGGCCGGTGAAGCTTTCTTT. The chain has TRBV7-2 and TRBJ1-1; TRBD1 is a possible D gene (6 bases). Germline V gene data show CDR1 as SGHTA and CDR2 as FQGNSA. The CDR3 runs 13 residues. With 4 bases removed from V and 7 bases from J, the gap between germline ends came to 13 bases.

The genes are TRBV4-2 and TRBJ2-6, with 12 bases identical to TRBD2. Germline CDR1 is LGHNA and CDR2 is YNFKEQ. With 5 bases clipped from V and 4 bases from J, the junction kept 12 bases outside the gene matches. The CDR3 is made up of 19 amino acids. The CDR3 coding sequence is TGTGCCAGCAGCGAAATACTAGCGGGGGGAACGGGAGGGGCCAACGTCCTGACTTTC. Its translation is CASSEILAGGTGGANVLTF.

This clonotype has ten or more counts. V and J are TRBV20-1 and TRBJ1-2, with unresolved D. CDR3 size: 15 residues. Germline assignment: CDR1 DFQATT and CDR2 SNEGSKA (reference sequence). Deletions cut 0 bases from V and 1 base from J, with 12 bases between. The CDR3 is CSARDVAAFNYGYTF. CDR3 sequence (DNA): TGCAGTGCTAGAGATGTGGCAGCTTTTAACTATGGCTACACCTTC.

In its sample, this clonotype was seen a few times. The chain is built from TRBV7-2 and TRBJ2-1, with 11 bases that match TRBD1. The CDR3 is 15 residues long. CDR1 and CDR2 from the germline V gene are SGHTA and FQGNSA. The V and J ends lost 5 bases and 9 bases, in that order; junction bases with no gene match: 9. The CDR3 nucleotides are TGTGCCAGCAGCGCGTCCGGGACAGGGGGACGTGAGCAGTTCTTC. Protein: CASSASGTGGREQFF.

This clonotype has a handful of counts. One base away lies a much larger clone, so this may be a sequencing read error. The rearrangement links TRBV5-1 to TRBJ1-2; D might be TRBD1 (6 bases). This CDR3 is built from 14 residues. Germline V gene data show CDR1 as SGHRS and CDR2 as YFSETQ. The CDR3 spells CAGSSDRLNYGYTF. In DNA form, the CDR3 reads TGCGCCGGCAGCTCGGACAGATTAAACTATGGCTACACCTTC.

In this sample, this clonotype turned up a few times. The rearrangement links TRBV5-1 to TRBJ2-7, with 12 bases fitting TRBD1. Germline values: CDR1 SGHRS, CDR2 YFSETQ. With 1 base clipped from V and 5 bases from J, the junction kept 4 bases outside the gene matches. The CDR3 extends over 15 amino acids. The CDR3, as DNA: TGCGCCAGCAGCTTGAGTGGGACAGGGGGCGACGAGCAGTACTTC. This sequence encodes CASSLSGTGGDEQYF.

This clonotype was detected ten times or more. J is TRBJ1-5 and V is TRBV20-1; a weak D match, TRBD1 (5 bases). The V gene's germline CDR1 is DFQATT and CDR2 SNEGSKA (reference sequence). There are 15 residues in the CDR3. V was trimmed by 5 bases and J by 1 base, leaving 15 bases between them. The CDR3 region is CSARQGAGSNQPQHF. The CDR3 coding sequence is TGCAGTGCTCGGCAGGGCGCCGGCAGCAATCAGCCCCAGCATTTT.

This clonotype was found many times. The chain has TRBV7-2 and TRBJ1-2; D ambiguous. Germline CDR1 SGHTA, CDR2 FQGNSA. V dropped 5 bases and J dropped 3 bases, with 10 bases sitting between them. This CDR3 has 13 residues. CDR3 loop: CASSVDTDYGYTF. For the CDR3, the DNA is TGTGCCAGCAGCGTCGATACAGACTATGGCTACACCTTC.

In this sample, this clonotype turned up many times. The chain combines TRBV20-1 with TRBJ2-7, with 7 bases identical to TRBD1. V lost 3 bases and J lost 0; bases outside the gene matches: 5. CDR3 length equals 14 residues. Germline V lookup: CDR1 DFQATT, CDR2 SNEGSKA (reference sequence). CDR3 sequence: CSARLQGFSYEQYF. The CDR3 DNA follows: TGCAGTGCTAGGTTACAGGGGTTCTCCTACGAGCAGTACTTC.

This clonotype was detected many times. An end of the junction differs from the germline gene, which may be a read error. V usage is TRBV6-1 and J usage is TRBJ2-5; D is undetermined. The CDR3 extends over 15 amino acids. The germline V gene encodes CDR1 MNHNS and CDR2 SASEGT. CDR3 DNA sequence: TGTGCCAGCAGCCGAAAGTCCAGCAGTCCAGGAGCCCAGAACTTC. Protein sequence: CASSRKSSSPGAQNF.

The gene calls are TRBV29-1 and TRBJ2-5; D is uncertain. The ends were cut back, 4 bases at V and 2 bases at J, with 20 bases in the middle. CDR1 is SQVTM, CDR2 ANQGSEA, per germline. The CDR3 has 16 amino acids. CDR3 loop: CSVVRVVPAKQETQYF. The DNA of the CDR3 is TGCAGCGTTGTTCGGGTGGTTCCGGCGAAACAAGAGACCCAGTACTTC.

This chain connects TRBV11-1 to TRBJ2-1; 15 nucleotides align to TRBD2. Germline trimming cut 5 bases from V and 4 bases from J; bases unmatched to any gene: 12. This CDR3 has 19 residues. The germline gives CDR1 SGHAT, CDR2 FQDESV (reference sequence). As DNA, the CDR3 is TGTGCCAGCAGCGTAACCTTCACGGGACTAGCGGGAGGTTACAATGAGCAGTTCTTC. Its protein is CASSVTFTGLAGGYNEQFF.

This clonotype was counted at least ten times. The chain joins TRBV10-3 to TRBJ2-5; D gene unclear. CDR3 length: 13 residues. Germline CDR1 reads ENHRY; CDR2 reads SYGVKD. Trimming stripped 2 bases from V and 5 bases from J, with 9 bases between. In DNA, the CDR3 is TGTGCCATCAGTGAGACCCCTATGGAGACCCAGTACTTC. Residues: CAISETPMETQYF.

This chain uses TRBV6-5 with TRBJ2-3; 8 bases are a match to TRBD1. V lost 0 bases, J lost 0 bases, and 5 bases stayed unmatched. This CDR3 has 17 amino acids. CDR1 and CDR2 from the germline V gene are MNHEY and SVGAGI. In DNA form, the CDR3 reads TGTGCCAGCAGTTACTCCCCCCGGGACAGGAGCACAGATACGCAGTATTTT. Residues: CASSYSPRDRSTDTQYF.

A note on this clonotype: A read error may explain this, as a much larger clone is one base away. In DNA form, the CDR3 reads TGCGCCAGCATAGTTATGACTAGCGGAGATACGCAGTATTTT. This gives the protein CASIVMTSGDTQYF. This chain joins TRBV5-1 and TRBJ2-3, with TRBD2 identical over 9 bases. Germline assignment: CDR1 SGHRS and CDR2 YFSETQ. This CDR3 has 14 residues. Unmatched junction bases numbered 7, after V lost 6 bases and J lost 5 bases.

The CDR3, as DNA: TGTGCCAGCAATCTAGCGGGGGGGCGTGAGACCCAGTACTTC. It specifies CASNLAGGRETQYF. The rearrangement joins TRBV12-3 or TRBV12-4 to TRBJ2-5; 12 bases are a match to TRBD2. The V and J ends lost 7 bases and 5 bases, in that order; junction bases with no gene match: 5. This CDR3 comprises 14 residues.

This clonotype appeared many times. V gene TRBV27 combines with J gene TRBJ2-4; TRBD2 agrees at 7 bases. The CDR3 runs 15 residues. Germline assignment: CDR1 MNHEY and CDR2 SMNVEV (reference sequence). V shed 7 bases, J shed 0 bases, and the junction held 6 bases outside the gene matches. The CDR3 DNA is TGTGCCAGCAAACCAGCGGGGTTAGCCAAAAACATTCAGTACTTC. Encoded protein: CASKPAGLAKNIQYF.

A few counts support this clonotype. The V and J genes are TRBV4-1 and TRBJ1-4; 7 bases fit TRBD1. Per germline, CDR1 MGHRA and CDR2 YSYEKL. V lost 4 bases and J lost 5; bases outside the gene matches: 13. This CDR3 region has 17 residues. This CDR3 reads CASSRGRLGQANEKLFF. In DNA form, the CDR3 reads TGCGCCAGCAGCCGGGGCCGCCTAGGACAGGCGAATGAAAAACTGTTTTTT.